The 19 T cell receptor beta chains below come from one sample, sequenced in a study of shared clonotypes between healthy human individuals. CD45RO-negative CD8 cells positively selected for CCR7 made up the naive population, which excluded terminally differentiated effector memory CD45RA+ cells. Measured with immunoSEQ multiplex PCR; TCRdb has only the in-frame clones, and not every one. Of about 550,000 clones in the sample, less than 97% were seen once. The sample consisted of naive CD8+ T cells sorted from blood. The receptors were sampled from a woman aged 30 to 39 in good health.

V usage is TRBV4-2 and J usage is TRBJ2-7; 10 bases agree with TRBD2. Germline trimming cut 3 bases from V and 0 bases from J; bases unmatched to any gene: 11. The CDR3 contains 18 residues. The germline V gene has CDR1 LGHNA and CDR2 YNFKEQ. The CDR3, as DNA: TGTGCCAGCAGCCACCTAACCGGACTAGCGGATAGCTCCTACGAGCAGTACTTC. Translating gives CASSHLTGLADSSYEQYF.

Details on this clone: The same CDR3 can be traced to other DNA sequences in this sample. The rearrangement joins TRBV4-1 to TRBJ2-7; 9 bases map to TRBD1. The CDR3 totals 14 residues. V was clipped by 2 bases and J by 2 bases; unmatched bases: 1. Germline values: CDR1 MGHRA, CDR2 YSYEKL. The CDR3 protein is CASSQRQGAYEQYF. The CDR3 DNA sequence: TGCGCCAGCAGCCAACGACAGGGGGCCTACGAGCAGTACTTC.

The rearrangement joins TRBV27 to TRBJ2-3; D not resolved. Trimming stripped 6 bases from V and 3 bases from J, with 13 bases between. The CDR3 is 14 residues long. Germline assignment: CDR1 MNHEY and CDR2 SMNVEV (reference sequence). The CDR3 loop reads CASSLKTLTDTQYF. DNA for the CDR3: TGTGCCAGCAGCCTCAAGACGCTTACAGATACGCAGTATTTT.

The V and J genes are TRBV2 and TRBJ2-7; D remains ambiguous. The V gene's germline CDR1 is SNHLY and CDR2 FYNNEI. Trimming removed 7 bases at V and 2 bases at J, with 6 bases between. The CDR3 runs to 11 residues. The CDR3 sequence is CASMVAYEQYF. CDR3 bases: TGTGCCAGCATGGTAGCCTACGAGCAGTACTTC.

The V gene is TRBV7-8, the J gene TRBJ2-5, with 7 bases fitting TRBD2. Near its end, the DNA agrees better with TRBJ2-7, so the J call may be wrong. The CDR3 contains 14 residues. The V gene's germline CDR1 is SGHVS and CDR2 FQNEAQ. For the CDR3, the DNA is TGTGCCAGCAGCTTAGTGCAGGGACTATACGAGCAGTACTTC. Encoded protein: CASSLVQGLYEQYF.

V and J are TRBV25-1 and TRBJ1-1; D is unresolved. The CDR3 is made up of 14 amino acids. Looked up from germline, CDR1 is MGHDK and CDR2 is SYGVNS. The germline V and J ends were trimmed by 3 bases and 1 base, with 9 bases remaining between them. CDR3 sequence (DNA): TGTGCCAGCAGTGAGAGGGCACCGAACACTGAAGCTTTCTTT. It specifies CASSERAPNTEAFF.

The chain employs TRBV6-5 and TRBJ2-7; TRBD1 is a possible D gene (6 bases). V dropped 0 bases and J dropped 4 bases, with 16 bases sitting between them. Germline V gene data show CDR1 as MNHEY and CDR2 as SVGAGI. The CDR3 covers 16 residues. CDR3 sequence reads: CASSYSFGGQYYEQYF. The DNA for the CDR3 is TGTGCCAGCAGTTACTCTTTTGGAGGACAGTATTACGAGCAGTACTTC.

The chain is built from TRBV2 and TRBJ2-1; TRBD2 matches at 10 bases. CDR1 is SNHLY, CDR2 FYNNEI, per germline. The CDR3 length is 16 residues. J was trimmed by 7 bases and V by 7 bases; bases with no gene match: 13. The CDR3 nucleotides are TGTGCCAGCACCGAAGCGCTAGCGGGAGAGGTTAATGAGCAGTTCTTC. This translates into CASTEALAGEVNEQFF. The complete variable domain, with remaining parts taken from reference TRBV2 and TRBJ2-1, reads EPEVTQTPSHQVTQMGQEVILRCVPISNHLYFYWYRQILGQKVEFLVSFYNNEISEKSEIFDDQFSVERPDGSNFTLKIRSTKLEDSAMYFCASTEALAGEVNEQFFGPGTRLTVL.

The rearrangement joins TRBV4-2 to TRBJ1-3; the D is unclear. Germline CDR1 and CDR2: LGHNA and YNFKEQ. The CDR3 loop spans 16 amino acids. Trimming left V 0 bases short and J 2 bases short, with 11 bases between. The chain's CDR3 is CASSQDSAGAGNTIYF. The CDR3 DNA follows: TGTGCCAGCAGCCAAGATAGTGCCGGGGCTGGAAACACCATATATTTT.

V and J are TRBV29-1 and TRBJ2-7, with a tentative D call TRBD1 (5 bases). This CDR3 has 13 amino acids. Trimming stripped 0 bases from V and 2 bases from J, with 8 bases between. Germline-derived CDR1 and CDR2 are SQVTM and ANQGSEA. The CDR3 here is CSVEDGQAYEQYF. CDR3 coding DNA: TGCAGCGTTGAAGACGGACAAGCCTACGAGCAGTACTTC.

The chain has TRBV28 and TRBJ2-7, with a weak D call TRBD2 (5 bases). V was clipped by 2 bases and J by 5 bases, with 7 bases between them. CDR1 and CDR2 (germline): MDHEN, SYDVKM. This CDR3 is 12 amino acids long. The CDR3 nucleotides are TGTGCCAGCAGTTTACCGGGGAACGAGCAGTACTTC. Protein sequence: CASSLPGNEQYF. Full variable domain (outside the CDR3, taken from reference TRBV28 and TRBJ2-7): DVKVTQSSRYLVKRTGEKVFLECVQDMDHENMFWYRQDPGLGLRLIYFSYDVKMKEKGDIPEGYSVSREKKERFSLILESASTNQTSMYLCASSLPGNEQYFGPGTRLTVT.

CDR3: CASSLDLRMGYNEQFF. CDR3 nucleotides: TGTGCCAGTAGTTTGGACCTACGGATGGGCTACAATGAGCAGTTCTTC. The genes are TRBV19 and TRBJ2-1, with D unclear. V lost 5 bases and J lost 3, with 17 bases in between. The CDR3 consists of 16 residues. Looked up from germline, CDR1 is LNHDA and CDR2 is SQIVND (reference sequence).

The CDR3 DNA reads as TGTGCCAGCACCCTAACCGGGACAGAAGAGACCCAGTACTTC. This encodes CASTLTGTEETQYF. The chain employs TRBV28 and TRBJ2-5, with 7 bases lining up with TRBD1. Germline V CDR1 and CDR2: MDHEN, SYDVKM. Losses at the gene ends were 7 bases for V and 3 bases for J; bases not matched to a gene: 8. The CDR3 is made up of 14 amino acids.

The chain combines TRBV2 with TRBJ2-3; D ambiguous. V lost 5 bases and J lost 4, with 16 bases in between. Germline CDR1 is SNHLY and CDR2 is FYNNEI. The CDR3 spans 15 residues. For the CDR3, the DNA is TGTGCCAGCAGTTGGACGGCAATGGCATCAGATACGCAGTATTTT. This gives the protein CASSWTAMASDTQYF. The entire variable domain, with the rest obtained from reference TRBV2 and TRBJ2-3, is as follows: EPEVTQTPSHQVTQMGQEVILRCVPISNHLYFYWYRQILGQKVEFLVSFYNNEISEKSEIFDDQFSVERPDGSNFTLKIRSTKLEDSAMYFCASSWTAMASDTQYFGPGTRLTVL.

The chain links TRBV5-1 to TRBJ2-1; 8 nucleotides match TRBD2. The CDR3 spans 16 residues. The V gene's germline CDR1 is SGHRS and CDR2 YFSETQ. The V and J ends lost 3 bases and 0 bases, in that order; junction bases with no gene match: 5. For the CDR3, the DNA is TGCGCCAGCAGCTGGACTAGCAGGAGCTCCTACAATGAGCAGTTCTTC. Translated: CASSWTSRSSYNEQFF.

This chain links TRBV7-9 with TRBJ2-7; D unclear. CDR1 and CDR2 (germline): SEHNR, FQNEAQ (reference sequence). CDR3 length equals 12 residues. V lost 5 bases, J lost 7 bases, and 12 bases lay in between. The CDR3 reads CASSPHLGEQYF. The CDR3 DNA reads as TGTGCCAGCAGCCCACATTTGGGTGAGCAGTACTTC.

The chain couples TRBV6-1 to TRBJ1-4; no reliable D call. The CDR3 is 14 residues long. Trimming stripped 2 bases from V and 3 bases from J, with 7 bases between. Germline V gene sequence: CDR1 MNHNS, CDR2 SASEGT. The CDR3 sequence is CASSEQVANEKLFF. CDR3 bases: TGTGCCAGCAGTGAACAGGTCGCTAATGAAAAACTGTTTTTT.

Here the CDR3 reads CASSFGQGANTGELFF. The CDR3 DNA reads TGTGCCAGCAGCTTTGGACAGGGGGCTAACACCGGGGAGCTGTTTTTT. V is TRBV14 and J is TRBJ2-2; 11 nucleotides match TRBD1. Unmatched junction bases numbered 4, after V lost 5 bases and J lost 2 bases. Germline CDR1 and CDR2: SGHDN and FVKESK. The CDR3 has 16 residues. The full variable domain, with the rest looked up from reference TRBV14 and TRBJ2-2, is EAGVTQFPSHSVIEKGQTVTLRCDPISGHDNLYWYRRVMGKEIKFLLHFVKESKQDESGMPNNRFLAERTGGTYSTLKVQPAELEDSGVYFCASSFGQGANTGELFFGEGSRLTVL.

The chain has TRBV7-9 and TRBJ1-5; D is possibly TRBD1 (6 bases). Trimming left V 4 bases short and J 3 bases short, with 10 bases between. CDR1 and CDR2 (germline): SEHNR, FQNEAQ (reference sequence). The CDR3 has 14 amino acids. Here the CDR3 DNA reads TGTGCCAGCAGCTCTACAGGGTACAATCAGCCCCAGCATTTT. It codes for CASSSTGYNQPQHF.